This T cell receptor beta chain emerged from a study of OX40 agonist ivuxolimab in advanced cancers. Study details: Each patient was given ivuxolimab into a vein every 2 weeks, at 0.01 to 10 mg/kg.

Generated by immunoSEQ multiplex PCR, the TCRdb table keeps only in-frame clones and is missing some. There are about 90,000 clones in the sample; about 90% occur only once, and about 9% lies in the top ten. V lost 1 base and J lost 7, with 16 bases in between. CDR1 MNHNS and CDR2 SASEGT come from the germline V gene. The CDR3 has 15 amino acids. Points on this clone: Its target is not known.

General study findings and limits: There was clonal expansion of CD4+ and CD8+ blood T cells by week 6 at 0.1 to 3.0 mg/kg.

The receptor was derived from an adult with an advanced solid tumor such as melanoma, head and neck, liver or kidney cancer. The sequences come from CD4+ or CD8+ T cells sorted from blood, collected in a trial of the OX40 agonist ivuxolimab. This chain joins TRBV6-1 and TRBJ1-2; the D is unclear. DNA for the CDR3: TGTGCCAGCAGTGAAGGTTCGGCAGGCATTCTTGGCTACACCTTC. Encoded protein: CASSEGSAGILGYTF.